The T cell receptor (beta chain) described here comes from a study of blood T cell repertoires in COVID-19. Study background: From the United States, Italy and Spain came samples of acute and convalescent COVID-19.

Profiled with immunoSEQ multiplex PCR; TCRdb holds only in-frame clones, not every one. The sample contains hundreds of thousands of clones, approximately 87% of which appear only once. The CDR3 has 14 residues. Deletions cut 10 bases from V and 0 bases from J, with 13 bases between. Germline CDR1 reads SNHLY; CDR2 reads FYNNEI. Material: peripheral blood. The source of this sequence is a woman in her sixties or seventies with active or convalescent COVID-19. The rearrangement joins TRBV2 to TRBJ1-5; a possible D gene is TRBD1 (6 bases). The CDR3 is CATRSGHSNQPQHF. The DNA for the CDR3 is TGTGCCACCCGATCGGGACATAGCAATCAGCCCCAGCATTTT. Based on the CDR3 plus reference TRBV2 and TRBJ1-5, the full variable domain is EPEVTQTPSHQVTQMGQEVILRCVPISNHLYFYWYRQILGQKVEFLVSFYNNEISEKSEIFDDQFSVERPDGSNFTLKIRSTKLEDSAMYFCATRSGHSNQPQHFGDGTRLSIL.